This TCR beta chain was obtained from a study of cytomegalovirus exposure and HLA in healthy donors (TCRdb year 2017). Regarding the research as a whole: An earlier analysis of about 530 of the donors reported roughly 300 Gb of sequence data and 117 million unique TCR beta sequences obtained from around 180 million T cells. All discovery cohort repertoires had been generated using a single sequencing platform. HLA typing included class I and class II loci at four-digit resolution. Donor age, sex, ethnicity and CMV serostatus were collected together with the repertoire data. The number of typed donors differed by locus: roughly 620-630 for A, B, C, DRB1 and DQB1; 500 to 550 for DQA1; around 610 for DPA1; and 450 to 480 for DPB1. Besides the first cohort of 666 subjects, a separate validation cohort made up of 120 different subjects was used. An earlier analysis of about 600 of the donors used high-throughput TCR beta sequencing to judge whether each TCR beta V gene segment behaved as functional or pseudogenic. Five DR-DQ haplotypes were handled as single units for association and clustering because linkage in the cohort was strong. In a later analysis, previously published TCR beta repertoires from about 670 donors were re-analyzed and high-resolution HLA genotyping was added so that TCR occurrence patterns could be studied. Approximately 300 gigabases of sequencing data and 75 million to 85 million unique TCR sequences made up an early release that covered approximately 620 HLA-typed donors. On average, roughly 240,000 unique TCR beta nucleotide sequences were sequenced per donor among 398 genotyped donors of the cohort, with 15% to 20% of those sequences being non-productive. The study aimed to test whether cataloging public T cell receptors could reveal signatures of past pathogen exposure. Rather than drawing on any new phenotypic data, the later analysis identified candidate immune exposures from TCR beta sequences and the way those sequences occurred across donors. The study combined high-throughput TCR immunosequencing, statistical association of individual TCRs with disease status, and machine learning to predict cytomegalovirus infection status. Using immunosequencing, the study profiled T cell repertoires from 500 to 800 subjects and related those repertoires to cytomegalovirus serostatus. Genome-wide SNP genotypes for about 55% of the roughly 670 donors were used in a later genetic analysis, which treated that subset as a discovery cohort. The genetic ancestry cluster associated with self-reported Caucasian donors included about 84% of the roughly 410 genotyped donors.

With regard to this clone: Its antigen has not been determined. The sample holds no much larger clone one base away, and base qualities are not on file.

Libraries were constructed by the immunoSEQ multiplex PCR assay. A mixture of 60 forward primers for TCR Vbeta segments and 13 reverse primers for TCR Jbeta segments was used in the multiplex PCR. The CDR3 region of rearranged TCR beta genes was amplified from genomic DNA by a multiplex PCR assay. The Illumina HiSeq System was used to sequence the amplified TCR beta libraries as 87-base-pair reads. The study's processing was this. A later analysis counted tens of millions of unique TCR beta chains across the 670 or so repertoires, and around 9.9 million of these chains were shared by at least two donors. To remove PCR and sequencing errors, raw reads were error-corrected and collapsed into unique sequences using a nearest-neighbor algorithm that merged closely related sequences. V, D and J gene segments were assigned by aligning CDR3 sequences to IMGT reference sequences. For a sequence to be retained, a match of at least six nucleotides to both a V gene segment and a J gene segment was required. A rearrangement was called productive if the CDR3 had no stop codons and remained in frame with V and J, and every other rearrangement was called non-productive. Following IMGT convention, CDR3 was defined as the stretch from the second conserved V-encoded cysteine up to the conserved J-encoded phenylalanine. The earlier analysis of roughly 590 of the donors excluded sequences that lacked an unambiguous match to a single V gene segment. In an earlier analysis of almost 600 of the donors, a V segment was called functional when productive rearrangements were above 56.7%, and segregating when the standard deviation between donors exceeded 5%. A statistical classification framework was built for diagnosing cytomegalovirus status from the catalog of TCR beta chain sequences. In a later analysis, TCR nucleotide sequences were compared against IMGT/GENE-DB human TR gene sequences so that V and J genes could be assigned. Using the TCRdist pipeline, a later analysis assigned CDR3 sequences along with most-parsimonious VDJ recombination scenarios. In a later analysis, each TCR beta chain was defined by its CDR3 amino acid sequence together with its V-gene family, and reads without a unique V-gene family were excluded. A later analysis removed several hundred highly shared, low-generation-probability nucleotide sequences to deal with suspected cross-contamination and a sequencing artifact. A later analysis calculated a clonal expansion index for each public chain from normalized within-repertoire ranks of inferred template counts. Generation probabilities in a later analysis came from a VDJ recombination model fitted to out-of-frame rearrangements, and those results were checked against IGoR. A later analysis scored TCR-TCR, TCR-HLA and TCR-CMV co-occurrence with hypergeometric tests, applying a repertoire-size bias correction to TCR pairs. To estimate false discovery rates, a later analysis permuted the HLA or CMV assignments 20 times. In a later analysis, co-occurring TCRs were grouped using DBSCAN, and TCRdist sequence similarity was added for clustering within HLA-allele-positive subsets. Repertoires with fewer than 30,000 or more than 120,000 public chains, plus five repertoires with anomalous nucleotide sharing, were excluded from co-occurrence clustering. TCRdb obtained this table from immuneACCESS and retained in-frame rearrangements with V and J assigned. These tables miss some clones; where compared with another copy, unresolved V genes account for less than half of the shortfall, and the remainder is unexplained. That table gives V, J and clone size, and the DNA gave D and trimming. This sample gives about 220,000 clones in total; 82% of them show up just once. Roughly 6% of the sample rests with the top ten.

Overall study results and their limits: Strong co-occurrence of HLA alleles, especially DR and DQ, made assigning TCR associations to individual alleles difficult. HLA typing was unavailable for some donors at each locus, so association tests used only the typed subset. A further reported finding was that TCR beta sequences accurately predicted the HLA-A and HLA-B alleles for most subjects in the first cohort. In this cohort, only TCR beta chains were sequenced, and detectable features were limited by the absence of alpha or paired-chain data. According to the authors, the approach could potentially be generalized to other disease states and immunological phenotypes. According to a later analysis, TCR association rates differed among HLA loci, with DRB1 alleles showing the most associated TCRs and HLA-C alleles showing the fewest. In a later analysis, HLA-associated TCR beta chains were found to be more clonally expanded and to have lower generation probabilities than equally common non-associated chains. In a later genetic analysis, fewer N-insertions in productive TCRs were reported among donors in an Asian-associated ancestry cluster than the 666-donor mean. Because counts were too low, approximately 18 rarely observed V segments, including chromosome 9 orphons, were excluded from the earlier analysis of about 500 of the donors. Three of the identified cytomegalovirus-associated TCR beta chains were confirmed in vitro to be specific for cytomegalovirus antigens. Specific HLA alleles were associated with some 15,000 TCR beta sequences at a false discovery rate of 0.05 in a later analysis. Linkage disequilibrium might explain the correlated functional status among segregating V segments, but an unknown experimental factor could not be ruled out. In an earlier analysis of approximately 590 of the donors, most TCR beta V segments appeared in productive rearrangements about 90% or about 30% of the time, broadly matching IMGT annotations. A later analysis found that most CMV-associated TCR beta chains appeared HLA-restricted, with HLA associations seemingly driven largely by CMV exposure. The classifier was reported to diagnose cytomegalovirus status with high specificity and sensitivity in both the original and validation cohorts. In the study, some 180 TCR beta chains were listed as associated with cytomegalovirus. Most TCR sequences were seen in very few donors, while some public TCRs were found in many individuals. CMV serostatus was the only immune exposure information available for the cohort. V-gene and J-gene trimming of TCR beta chains was associated with a missense DCLRE1C variant in a later genetic analysis, and the association was replicated in an independent cohort. A cluster of highly shared sequence variants was judged likely to be a technical artifact of the sequencing pipeline. A later analysis reported that several top co-occurrence clusters appeared linked to parvovirus B19, influenza, CMV and Epstein-Barr virus. Roughly uniform sequencing depth across donors was assumed in presence/absence analyses, although this assumption may not hold. Some IMGT-functional V segments, including TRBV6-2 and TRBV6-3, could not be distinguished by the 87-base-pair reads and were therefore excluded.

At the junction V is shortened by 5 bases and J by 5 bases; bases outside the gene matches: 6. Inclusive of the bounding cysteine and phenylalanine, the CDR3 is 14 residues long. Only the CDR3 DNA stays, 42 bases, in frame from base 1. CDR1 and CDR2 were assigned from the germline V gene as SGHNT and YENEEA. The cohort was made up of 500 to 800 healthy bone marrow donors. Cohort members were all nominally healthy when sampled, although unrecorded immune exposures were likely present. The donor tested CMV seropositive, placing the donor among the roughly 300 seropositive members of the cohort. Every donor gave a peripheral blood sample, and the peripheral blood mononuclear cells from that sample were used for TCR beta sequencing. The Qiagen DNeasy Blood Extraction Kit was used to extract genomic DNA from the blood cell samples.

The sample was PBMCs. This TCR was sampled from a man between 40 and 49 years old in good health and CMV-seropositive. The sequence links TRBV11-3 to TRBJ2-7; 10 junctional bases match TRBD2. The CDR3 region reads CASSLSGRKDEQYF. The DNA sequence is as follows: TGTGCCAGCAGCCTTAGCGGGAGGAAGGACGAGCAGTACTTC.